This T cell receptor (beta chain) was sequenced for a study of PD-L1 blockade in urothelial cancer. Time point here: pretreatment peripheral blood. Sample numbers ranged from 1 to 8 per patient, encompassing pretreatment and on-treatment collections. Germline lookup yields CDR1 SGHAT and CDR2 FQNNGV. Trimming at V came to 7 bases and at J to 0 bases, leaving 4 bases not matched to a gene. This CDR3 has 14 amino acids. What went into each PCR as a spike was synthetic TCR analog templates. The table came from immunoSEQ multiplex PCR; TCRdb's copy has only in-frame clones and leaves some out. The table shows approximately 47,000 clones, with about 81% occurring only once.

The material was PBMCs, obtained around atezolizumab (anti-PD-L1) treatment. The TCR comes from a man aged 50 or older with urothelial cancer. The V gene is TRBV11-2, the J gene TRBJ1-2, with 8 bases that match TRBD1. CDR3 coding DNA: TGTGCCAGCACCGGGACAGGAGCTAACTATGGCTACACCTTC. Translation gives CASTGTGANYGYTF.